The 28 T cell receptor beta chains below come from one sample, sequenced in a study of blood T cell repertoires in COVID-19. Profiling relied on immunoSEQ multiplex PCR, and the TCRdb table lists in-frame clones only, not all of them. Here the sample spans about 48,000 clones, roughly 84% being singletons. Sequencing input: peripheral blood. The receptors originated from a man aged 70 or older with acute or convalescent COVID-19.

This sequence joins TRBV30 and TRBJ2-1; TRBD2 matches 7 bases. After removal of 2 bases from V and 13 bases from J, the junction contained 8 bases not matched to a gene. The CDR3 runs 12 residues. In germline, CDR1 is GTSNPN, CDR2 SVGIG (reference sequence). The CDR3: CAWSREGGHQFF. Written as DNA, the CDR3 is TGTGCCTGGAGTAGGGAGGGCGGTCATCAGTTCTTC.

The chain combines TRBV18 with TRBJ2-5, with TRBD1 as a possible D gene (6 bases). The CDR3 consists of 12 residues. V was shortened by 3 bases and J by 5 bases, with 7 bases between the two germline ends. Germline lookup yields CDR1 KGHSH and CDR2 LQKENI. DNA of the CDR3: TGTGCCAGCTCACCCCAGGGGGAGACCCAGTACTTC. Its translation is CASSPQGETQYF.

The V call is TRBV27, the J call TRBJ2-5, with TRBD1 as a possible D gene (6 bases). Trimming left V 5 bases short and J 4 bases short, with 14 bases between. This CDR3 has 14 residues. From germline, CDR1 is MNHEY and CDR2 SMNVEV (reference sequence). CDR3 residues: CASSQNRVVETQYF. The CDR3 DNA reads TGTGCCAGCAGTCAAAACAGGGTAGTAGAGACCCAGTACTTC.

This chain uses TRBV4-2 with TRBJ2-1, with a possible D match to TRBD1 (6 bases). Trimming pared 3 bases from V and 3 bases from J, leaving 18 bases between. CDR1 LGHNA and CDR2 YNFKEQ come from the germline V gene. The CDR3 has 17 residues. Here the CDR3 reads CASSHPAGQPIYNEQFF. For the CDR3, the DNA is TGTGCCAGCAGCCACCCTGCTGGACAGCCTATCTACAATGAGCAGTTCTTC.

The chain carries TRBV3-1 (or the pseudogene TRBV3-2) and TRBJ2-5; D might be TRBD2 (6 bases). V lost 3 bases and J lost 4, with 9 bases in between. Germline CDR1 is LGHDT and CDR2 is YNNKEL (reference sequence). The CDR3 is 13 residues long. CDR3 sequence: CASSQRRGETQYF. Written as DNA, the CDR3 is TGTGCCAGCAGCCAGAGGCGGGGAGAGACCCAGTACTTC.

The chain uses TRBV4-2 and TRBJ2-7; maybe TRBD2 (6 bases). CDR1 and CDR2 (germline): LGHNA, YNFKEQ. The length of the CDR3 is 15 residues. V gave up 0 bases and J gave up 1 base, with 10 bases separating them. CDR3 amino acids: CASSQDEGLSYEQYF. The CDR3 bases are TGTGCCAGCAGCCAAGACGAGGGACTGTCCTACGAGCAGTACTTC.

This chain joins TRBV28 and TRBJ1-2; tentative D call: TRBD1 (6 bases). V was clipped by 10 bases and J by 8 bases, with 20 bases between them. The CDR3 runs 13 residues. Germline V gives CDR1 MDHEN, CDR2 SYDVKM. CDR3 region: CATKDRSVSGYTF. In DNA form, the CDR3 reads TGTGCCACAAAGGACAGATCAGTCAGCGGCTACACCTTC.

The chain couples TRBV4-1 to TRBJ1-2; no firm D call. Trimming removed 0 bases from V and 4 bases from J, with 6 bases in between. This CDR3 region has 13 residues. CDR1 and CDR2 (germline): MGHRA, YSYEKL. In DNA, the CDR3 is TGCGCCAGCAGCCAAGATCGGGGCTATGGCTACACCTTC. Translated: CASSQDRGYGYTF.

CDR3: CASSRRQIPYGYTF. As DNA, the CDR3 is TGTGCCAGCAGCCGAAGACAGATCCCCTATGGCTACACCTTC. The chain recombines TRBV7-9 with TRBJ1-2; perhaps TRBD1 as D (5 bases). V was pared by 5 bases and J by 4 bases, with 14 bases between. Germline V gives CDR1 SEHNR, CDR2 FQNEAQ (reference sequence). The CDR3 has 14 residues.

The genes are TRBV3-1 (or the pseudogene TRBV3-2) and TRBJ1-4; D remains unclear. The CDR3 has 16 residues. Looked up from germline, CDR1 is LGHDT and CDR2 is YNNKEL (reference sequence). Trimming cost V 0 bases and J 4 bases, with 12 bases left between them. The DNA for the CDR3 is TGTGCCAGCAGCCAAGATCAAGGCAGGCATAATGAAAAACTGTTTTTT. It yields the protein CASSQDQGRHNEKLFF.

The gene calls are TRBV5-1 and TRBJ2-7; D is unclear. Per the germline V gene, CDR1 is SGHRS and CDR2 is YFSETQ. The CDR3 spans 13 residues. V lost 4 bases to trimming and J lost 0 bases, with 8 bases between them. The CDR3 DNA reads as TGCGCCAGCAGCGGCCAACCCTCCTACGAGCAGTACTTC. Amino acids: CASSGQPSYEQYF.

V gene TRBV5-1 combines with J gene TRBJ1-2; 9 bases are a match to TRBD1. The V and J ends lost 0 bases and 7 bases, in that order; junction bases with no gene match: 13. Germline values: CDR1 SGHRS, CDR2 YFSETQ. The CDR3 runs 17 residues. CDR3 nucleotide sequence: TGCGCCAGCAGCTTGGTACAGGGGGCGCTGGAAACGACTGGCTACACCTTC. This gives the protein CASSLVQGALETTGYTF. Variable domain in full (rest from reference TRBV5-1 and TRBJ1-2): KAGVTQTPRYLIKTRGQQVTLSCSPISGHRSVSWYQQTPGQGLQFLFEYFSETQRNKGNFPGRFSGRQFSNSRSEMNVSTLELGDSALYLCASSLVQGALETTGYTFGSGTRLTVV.

This chain joins TRBV7-2 and TRBJ2-3; 13 bases map to TRBD2. This CDR3 comprises 17 residues. Germline CDR1 and CDR2: SGHTA and FQGNSA. V was pared by 5 bases and J by 5 bases, with 10 bases of the junction left unmatched. In nucleotides, the CDR3 is TGTGCCAGCAGCATACTAGCGGGGGGGTCCCTTGGAGATACGCAGTATTTT. Encoded protein: CASSILAGGSLGDTQYF.

In its sample, this clone was seen once. The CDR3 sequence: CASSIADRANQPQHF. The CDR3, as DNA: TGTGCCAGCAGTATCGCGGACAGGGCTAATCAGCCCCAGCATTTT. V and J are TRBV28 and TRBJ1-5; 8 bases are shared with TRBD1. The CDR3 consists of 15 residues. The germline gives CDR1 MDHEN, CDR2 SYDVKM. The junction had 7 bases not matched to a gene; V was cut back by 5 bases and J by 4 bases.

V and J are TRBV5-6 and TRBJ1-4, with 7 bases aligning to TRBD1. Per germline, CDR1 SGHDT and CDR2 YYEEEE. Germline trimming cut 4 bases from V and 0 bases from J; bases unmatched to any gene: 3. The CDR3 totals 15 residues. The CDR3: CASSGTGATNEKLFF. CDR3 nucleotides: TGTGCCAGCAGCGGAACAGGGGCAACTAATGAAAAACTGTTTTTT. Full variable domain (outside the CDR3, taken from reference TRBV5-6 and TRBJ1-4): DAGVTQSPTHLIKTRGQQVTLRCSPKSGHDTVSWYQQALGQGPQFIFQYYEEEERQRGNFPDRFSGHQFPNYSSELNVNALLLGDSALYLCASSGTGATNEKLFFGSGTQLSVL.

The rearrangement joins TRBV19 to TRBJ1-1; a weak D match, TRBD1 (5 bases). V lost 2 bases and J 11 bases, leaving 12 bases between the germline ends. Germline V gene lookup returns CDR1 LNHDA and CDR2 SQIVND (reference sequence). The CDR3 extends over 12 amino acids. The CDR3 DNA sequence: TGTGCCAGTAGTATATCGGGACTCAAGGCTTTCTTT. Translation gives CASSISGLKAFF.

CDR3 sequence (DNA): TGTGCCAGCCTCAGGGGCACTGAAGCTTTCTTT. It is translated as CASLRGTEAFF. V and J are TRBV2 and TRBJ1-1; D is perhaps TRBD1 (6 bases). This CDR3 comprises 11 residues. Germline CDR1 and CDR2: SNHLY and FYNNEI. V was clipped by 8 bases and J by 4 bases, with 8 bases between them.

The chain couples TRBV7-2 to TRBJ2-5; possible D gene TRBD2, 6 bases. CDR1 and CDR2 (germline): SGHTA, FQGNSA. This CDR3 region has 17 residues. V was pared by 1 base and J by 0 bases, with 15 bases between. DNA for the CDR3: TGTGCCAGCAGCTTAGTGGCTAGCGCCGCGTACCAAGAGACCCAGTACTTC. Its translation: CASSLVASAAYQETQYF.

CDR3 sequence: CASSSPTTGNEKLFF. In DNA, the CDR3 is TGTGCCAGTAGTTCGCCAACGACAGGGAATGAAAAACTGTTTTTT. This chain uses TRBV19 with TRBJ1-4, with 7 bases that match TRBD1. The CDR3 has 15 amino acids. With 5 bases clipped from V and 5 bases from J, the junction kept 8 bases outside the gene matches. Germline V gives CDR1 LNHDA, CDR2 SQIVND (reference sequence).

The chain joins TRBV18 to TRBJ2-7; no firm D call. V lost 0 bases to trimming and J lost 2 bases, with 11 bases between them. This CDR3 has 15 amino acids. Germline V gene sequence: CDR1 KGHSH, CDR2 LQKENI. CDR3 region: CASSPPVITTYEQYF. The CDR3 region has the DNA TGTGCCAGCTCACCACCGGTAATAACTACCTACGAGCAGTACTTC.

The chain is built from TRBV19 and TRBJ1-1; TRBD1 aligns across 8 bases. Trimming at V came to 2 bases and at J to 0 bases, leaving 11 bases not matched to a gene. The CDR3 is 18 residues long. The germline V gene has CDR1 LNHDA and CDR2 SQIVND (reference sequence). CDR3 loop: CASSISLGGQVLNTEAFF. As DNA, the CDR3 is TGTGCCAGTAGTATATCTCTTGGGGGACAGGTCTTGAACACTGAAGCTTTCTTT.

The chain recombines TRBV15 with TRBJ2-2, with 7 bases fitting TRBD1. This CDR3 is 15 amino acids long. Unmatched junction bases numbered 6, after V lost 6 bases and J lost 2 bases. The germline V gene has CDR1 LNHNV and CDR2 YYDKDF (reference sequence). This chain's CDR3 is CATSRNRGNTGELFF. CDR3 in DNA: TGTGCCACCAGTAGAAACAGGGGAAACACCGGGGAGCTGTTTTTT. Filled out from reference TRBV15 and TRBJ2-2, the complete variable domain reads DAMVIQNPRYQVTQFGKPVTLSCSQTLNHNVMYWYQQKSSQAPKLLFHYYDKDFNNEADTPDNFQSRRPNTSFCFLDIRSPGLGDTAMYLCATSRNRGNTGELFFGEGSRLTVL.

V usage is TRBV6-5 and J usage is TRBJ1-2; D is undetermined. Germline V lookup: CDR1 MNHEY, CDR2 SVGAGI. Trimming pared 7 bases from V and 2 bases from J, leaving 8 bases between. This CDR3 comprises 12 residues. CDR3 amino acids: CASTGQNYGYTF. The CDR3 DNA reads as TGTGCCAGCACTGGCCAGAACTATGGCTACACCTTC.

The V call is TRBV4-1, the J call TRBJ1-3; D is uncertain. The CDR3 loop spans 15 amino acids. The germline gives CDR1 MGHRA, CDR2 YSYEKL. Between the trimmed V and J ends, which lost 2 bases and 0 bases, there was a span of 8 bases. The chain's CDR3 is CASSQPRSSGNTIYF. Here the CDR3 DNA reads TGCGCCAGCAGCCAACCTCGGAGCTCTGGAAACACCATATATTTT.

The rearrangement joins TRBV7-9 to TRBJ1-5; no definite D call. Between the trimmed V and J ends, which lost 2 bases and 9 bases, there was a span of 8 bases. In germline, CDR1 is SEHNR, CDR2 FQNEAQ (reference sequence). This CDR3 is built from 12 residues. The DNA of the CDR3 is TGTGCCAGCAGCTTAATGCGGGGGCCCCAGCATTTT. It specifies CASSLMRGPQHF.

Remarks on this clone: The junction differs from germline at one of its ends, possibly a read error. The chain uses TRBV28 and TRBJ1-2; no definite D call. CDR1 is MDHEN, CDR2 SYDVKM, per germline. This CDR3 comprises 12 residues. The CDR3 region has the DNA TGTGCCAGCAGTTCGAACAGATATGGCTACACTTTC. Translating it yields CASSSNRYGYTF.

The chain combines TRBV25-1 with TRBJ1-3; no reliable D call. V gave up 3 bases and J gave up 2 bases, with 5 bases separating them. CDR1 is MGHDK, CDR2 SYGVNS, per germline. This CDR3 comprises 13 residues. In DNA form, the CDR3 reads TGTGCCAGCAGTGACACAGCTGGAAACACCATATATTTT. Translation: CASSDTAGNTIYF.

The genes are TRBV6-2 or TRBV6-3 and TRBJ1-1; 7 bases are a match to TRBD1. CDR1 and CDR2 (germline): MNHEY, SVGEGT. The CDR3 covers 13 residues. V was pared by 2 bases and J by 9 bases, with 6 bases of the junction left unmatched. DNA for the CDR3: TGTGCCAGCAGTTACGCCGGGACAGTAAAAGCTTTCTTT. Its translation: CASSYAGTVKAFF.